These 21 T cell receptor beta chains originate from one sample sequenced in a study of shared clonotypes between healthy human individuals (dated by TCRdb to 2020 to 2022). Library generation was performed with the immunoSEQ multiplex PCR assay. Held by TCRdb, this immuneACCESS table contains in-frame sequences only and omits some clones. Under half of the omission traces to an unresolved V gene where checked; the cause of the rest is unknown. For this sample there are hundreds of thousands of clones; roughly 70% appear just once. The ten top clones hold around 2% of the sample. Sequencing was carried out using memory CD4+ T cells sorted from blood. The cell subset or site label on this specimen signifies: CD45RA-negative fraction. The receptors come from a woman aged 25-40 years in good health.

V is TRBV11-2 and J is TRBJ2-2; D not certain. Deletions cut 4 bases from V and 5 bases from J, with 5 bases between. CDR1 SGHAT and CDR2 FQNNGV come from the germline V gene. The CDR3 loop spans 12 amino acids. This CDR3 reads CASSSWTGELFF. CDR3 DNA sequence: TGTGCCAGCAGCTCTTGGACCGGGGAGCTGTTTTTT.

This rearrangement joins TRBV11-2 to TRBJ2-4, with D maybe TRBD1 (5 bases). V gave up 2 bases and J gave up 7 bases, with 9 bases separating them. The CDR3 runs to 13 residues. Per the germline V gene, CDR1 is SGHAT and CDR2 is FQNNGV. CDR3 protein: CASSLSQGNIQYF. CDR3 DNA sequence: TGTGCCAGCAGCTTAAGCCAGGGCAACATTCAGTACTTC.

The V gene is TRBV28, the J gene TRBJ2-3; TRBD2 aligns across 8 bases. The V segment lost 5 bases and the J segment 5 bases; nucleotides outside the gene matches: 15. The V gene's germline CDR1 is MDHEN and CDR2 SYDVKM. The CDR3 covers 17 residues. Here the CDR3 reads CASSPPPGGEGQDTQYF. CDR3 nucleotides: TGTGCCAGCAGTCCCCCCCCGGGGGGGGAGGGCCAAGATACGCAGTATTTT.

The J gene is TRBJ2-3, the V gene TRBV5-1; 8 nucleotides agree with TRBD2. There are 20 residues in the CDR3. The V gene end was trimmed by 0 bases and the J gene end by 3 bases; junction bases not matched to a gene: 18. Germline loops: CDR1 SGHRS, CDR2 YFSETQ. The CDR3 loop is CASSLVAVGGRSGWTDTQYF. The CDR3 DNA follows: TGCGCCAGCAGCTTGGTTGCTGTAGGCGGGAGGTCGGGTTGGACAGATACGCAGTATTTT.

This chain connects TRBV5-4 to TRBJ2-1; 7 bases map to TRBD1. Germline V gene sequence: CDR1 SGHNT, CDR2 YYREEE (reference sequence). This CDR3 region has 14 residues. J gave up 6 bases and V 4 bases, and 7 bases lay outside the gene matches. CDR3: CASSGRDSFNEQFF. The CDR3 coding sequence is TGTGCCAGCAGCGGCCGGGACAGCTTCAATGAGCAGTTCTTC.

The rearrangement joins TRBV5-4 to TRBJ2-7, with D unresolved. Germline assignment: CDR1 SGHNT and CDR2 YYREEE (reference sequence). The CDR3 runs 15 residues. The germline V and J ends were trimmed by 0 bases and 2 bases, with 12 bases remaining between them. CDR3 in DNA: TGTGCCAGCAGCTTGGCCGGCCAGTTGGCCTACGAGCAGTACTTC. Translated: CASSLAGQLAYEQYF.

V and J are TRBV6-5 and TRBJ2-7; D gene ambiguous. This CDR3 is built from 12 residues. Germline V gene lookup returns CDR1 MNHEY and CDR2 SVGAGI. Trimming left V 2 bases short and J 6 bases short, with 8 bases between. The CDR3 DNA follows: TGTGCCAGCAGTTACCGCATGGGCGAGCAGTACTTC. Its translation: CASSYRMGEQYF.

In DNA form, the CDR3 reads TGCGCCAGCAGCCCGGGTGGTCTAGCGGTGAACACCGGGGAGCTGTTTTTT. Encoded protein: CASSPGGLAVNTGELFF. The chain combines TRBV5-1 with TRBJ2-2, with 7 bases aligning to TRBD2. The CDR3 runs to 17 residues. Germline V gene sequence: CDR1 SGHRS, CDR2 YFSETQ. V trimming: 4 bases; J trimming: 1 base; junction bases outside the gene matches: 10.

The genes are TRBV5-1 and TRBJ2-7, with D perhaps TRBD1 (7 bases). CDR3 length equals 14 residues. V lost 3 bases, J lost 3 bases, and 13 bases lay in between. Germline lookup yields CDR1 SGHRS and CDR2 YFSETQ. The CDR3 reads CASSWTGGDYEQYF. The CDR3 DNA follows: TGCGCCAGCAGCTGGACAGGAGGGGACTACGAGCAGTACTTC.

The V gene is TRBV9, the J gene TRBJ2-1; D might be TRBD2 (6 bases). The CDR3 is 14 amino acids. V lost 4 bases to trimming and J lost 7 bases, with 15 bases between them. Germline V gives CDR1 SGDLS, CDR2 YYNGEE. The CDR3 is CASSQSGLLNEQFF. DNA for the CDR3: TGTGCCAGCAGCCAGTCGGGACTCCTAAATGAGCAGTTCTTC.

CDR3 loop: CASSFGLAGTDTQYF. CDR3 nucleotide sequence: TGTGCCAGCAGCTTCGGACTAGCGGGCACAGATACGCAGTATTTT. V is TRBV7-9 and J is TRBJ2-3; 10 bases line up with TRBD2. Per germline, CDR1 SEHNR and CDR2 FQNEAQ (reference sequence). J was trimmed by 1 base and V by 3 bases; bases with no gene match: 1. The CDR3 loop spans 15 amino acids.

This clone was detected many times. This chain links TRBV2 with TRBJ1-5; 7 bases map to TRBD1. The CDR3 is 15 residues long. Trimming removed 2 bases from V and 5 bases from J; junction bases left unmatched: 6. The V gene's germline CDR1 is SNHLY and CDR2 FYNNEI. CDR3 in DNA: TGTGCCAGCAGTGAACCCCGGACAGGCCATCAGCCCCAGCATTTT. Translated: CASSEPRTGHQPQHF.

This clone was picked up one time. This rearrangement joins TRBV7-9 to TRBJ1-5; D gene uncertain. V was pared by 0 bases and J by 9 bases, with 6 bases between. The CDR3 extends over 12 amino acids. Germline assignment: CDR1 SEHNR and CDR2 FQNEAQ (reference sequence). CDR3 protein: CASSLATGPQHF. CDR3 DNA sequence: TGTGCCAGCAGCTTAGCGACGGGGCCCCAGCATTTT.

This clone was seen at least ten times. The chain carries TRBV29-1 and TRBJ2-7, with D unresolved. V was trimmed by 3 bases and J by 6 bases, leaving 18 bases between them. CDR1 is SQVTM, CDR2 ANQGSEA, per germline. The CDR3 runs to 14 residues. The CDR3 loop is CSVDAPHSPTEQYF. CDR3 DNA sequence: TGCAGCGTTGACGCTCCCCACAGCCCCACCGAGCAGTACTTC.

This clone was seen a single time. The same CDR3 is also encoded by other DNA sequences in this sample. The chain employs TRBV5-1 and TRBJ2-3, with 7 bases matching TRBD1. After removal of 0 bases from V and 6 bases from J, the junction contained 4 bases not matched to a gene. The CDR3 runs 14 residues. Germline CDR1 and CDR2: SGHRS and YFSETQ. In DNA form, the CDR3 reads TGCGCCAGCAGCTTGGGACAGGGTAGTGATACGCAGTATTTT. This gives the protein CASSLGQGSDTQYF. Filled out from reference TRBV5-1 and TRBJ2-3, the complete variable domain reads KAGVTQTPRYLIKTRGQQVTLSCSPISGHRSVSWYQQTPGQGLQFLFEYFSETQRNKGNFPGRFSGRQFSNSRSEMNVSTLELGDSALYLCASSLGQGSDTQYFGPGTRLTVL.

This chain connects TRBV10-1 to TRBJ2-7; the D gene is possibly TRBD2 (7 bases). This CDR3 has 11 residues. The ends were cut back, 6 bases at V and 13 bases at J, with 16 bases in the middle. CDR1 and CDR2 from the germline V gene are WNHNN and SYGVQD (reference sequence). DNA for the CDR3: TGCGCCAGCAGGGCCTGGGGGGGCCTCTACTTC. Its protein is CASRAWGGLYF.

The chain links TRBV10-3 to TRBJ2-7, with 12 bases identical to TRBD2. Unmatched junction bases numbered 15, after V lost 5 bases and J lost 4 bases. The CDR3 loop spans 18 amino acids. Per the germline V gene, CDR1 is ENHRY and CDR2 is SYGVKD. Here the CDR3 reads CAISPTSGRHLSTYEQYF. The CDR3 nucleotides read TGTGCCATCAGTCCGACTAGCGGGAGACACTTAAGTACATACGAGCAGTACTTC.

This clone showed up just a few times. J is TRBJ2-1 and V is TRBV10-3, with D possibly being TRBD2 (5 bases). Trimming removed 4 bases at V and 5 bases at J, with 18 bases between. The CDR3 length is 16 residues. Germline CDR1 is ENHRY and CDR2 is SYGVKD. The CDR3 bases are TGTGCCATCAGTGCGGGTCCGGCCCCCGGGGACAATGAGCAGTTCTTC. Residues: CAISAGPAPGDNEQFF.

The V gene is TRBV6-1, the J gene TRBJ1-3; D not resolved. CDR3 length: 11 residues. The ends were cut back, 8 bases at V and 4 bases at J, with 6 bases in the middle. Germline loops: CDR1 MNHNS, CDR2 SASEGT. CDR3 sequence (DNA): TGTGCCAGCTCAAGGGGAAACACCATATATTTT. Translation: CASSRGNTIYF.

This chain connects TRBV5-1 to TRBJ1-1; the match to TRBD1 covers 7 bases. With V trimmed by 7 bases and J by 1 base, 10 bases remained unmatched. The CDR3 is made up of 15 amino acids. Germline V lookup: CDR1 SGHRS, CDR2 YFSETQ. This CDR3 is CASGSEGQSNTEAFF. Here the CDR3 DNA reads TGCGCCAGCGGGAGTGAGGGACAGTCGAACACTGAAGCTTTCTTT.

V is TRBV2 and J is TRBJ2-2, with D uncertain. This CDR3 comprises 15 residues. Germline V gene lookup returns CDR1 SNHLY and CDR2 FYNNEI. V shed 4 bases and J shed 6 bases, with 15 bases lying between them. CDR3 nucleotide sequence: TGTGCCAGCAGTGGATTGGACGTGGGCGCCGGGGAGCTGTTTTTT. Its protein is CASSGLDVGAGELFF.